These 17 T cell receptor beta chains came from one sample sequenced in a study of blood T cell repertoires in COVID-19. Here immunoSEQ multiplex PCR was the method, and the copy in TCRdb shows in-frame clones only, minus some. This table has some 80,000 clones, 78% appearing once. The sample consisted of peripheral blood. The receptor source for this set is a man aged 55 to 70 with COVID-19, enrolled during active disease.

The chain links TRBV7-2 to TRBJ2-1, with 8 bases matching TRBD2. Per germline, CDR1 SGHTA and CDR2 FQGNSA. Trimming removed 1 base from V and 6 bases from J; junction bases left unmatched: 11. The CDR3 length is 17 residues. This CDR3 is CASSLGRGVGRGNEQFF. CDR3 nucleotide sequence: TGTGCCAGCAGCTTAGGTCGTGGGGTCGGGAGGGGCAATGAGCAGTTCTTC.

V is TRBV7-2 and J is TRBJ2-3; 10 bases are a match to TRBD2. V gave up 2 bases and J gave up 7 bases; unmatched junction bases: 6. This CDR3 has 15 residues. CDR1 SGHTA and CDR2 FQGNSA come from the germline V gene. The CDR3 nucleotides are TGTGCCAGCAGCTTAACAGCGGGGGGGCCGTATACGCAGTATTTT. This encodes CASSLTAGGPYTQYF.

Here the CDR3 reads CASSPGGQGTGRAFF. CDR3 coding DNA: TGTGCCAGCAGCCCCGGGGGACAGGGAACGGGGAGAGCTTTCTTT. The chain couples TRBV4-2 to TRBJ1-1, with TRBD1 matching over 9 bases. Unmatched junction bases numbered 13, after V lost 4 bases and J lost 10 bases. The V gene's germline CDR1 is LGHNA and CDR2 YNFKEQ. The CDR3 consists of 15 residues.

The genes are TRBV19 and TRBJ1-1; 7 positions agree with TRBD1. The trim removed 5 bases at V and 0 bases at J, leaving 3 bases unmatched. This CDR3 has 14 residues. Germline V gene data show CDR1 as LNHDA and CDR2 as SQIVND (reference sequence). In DNA form, the CDR3 reads TGTGCCAGTAGTCCGACAGGGATGAACACTGAAGCTTTCTTT. This gives the protein CASSPTGMNTEAFF.

V usage is TRBV2 and J usage is TRBJ2-7, with D unclear. The CDR3 spans 11 residues. Germline V CDR1 and CDR2: SNHLY, FYNNEI. V dropped 6 bases and J dropped 7 bases, with 10 bases sitting between them. The CDR3 DNA reads as TGTGCCAGCAGGAACCTCGGGGAGCAGTACTTC. It translates to CASRNLGEQYF.

This clone was seen just once. A much larger clone lies one base from this, so it may be a read error. Other DNA sequences in this specimen translate into the identical CDR3. J is TRBJ2-7 and V is TRBV7-8, with unresolved D. The germline V and J ends were trimmed by 6 bases and 0 bases, with 21 bases remaining between them. The CDR3 spans 17 residues. CDR1 is SGHVS and CDR2 is FQNEAQ in the germline V gene. CDR3 sequence: CASSYQLDKPSSYEQYF. CDR3 in DNA: TGTGCCAGCAGTTACCAGCTCGACAAACCAAGCTCCTACGAGCAGTACTTC. Together with reference TRBV7-8 and TRBJ2-7, the CDR3 gives the full variable domain: GAGVSQSPRYKVAKRGQDVALRCDPISGHVSLFWYQQALGQGPEFLTYFQNEAQLDKSGLPSDRFFAERPEGSVSTLKIQRTQQEDSAVYLCASSYQLDKPSSYEQYFGPGTRLTVT.

This chain connects TRBV4-3 to TRBJ1-5; possibly TRBD1 for D (5 bases). V lost 0 bases and J lost 0, with 12 bases in between. Per the germline V gene, CDR1 is LGHNA and CDR2 is YSLEER. This CDR3 spans 17 amino acids. DNA for the CDR3: TGCGCCAGCAGCCAAGATAGGGGCAGTTATAGCAATCAGCCCCAGCATTTT. This codes for CASSQDRGSYSNQPQHF.

The gene calls are TRBV7-6 and TRBJ1-1; 10 bases are a match to TRBD1. V lost 7 bases, J lost 3 bases, and 8 bases stayed unmatched. From germline, CDR1 is SGHVS and CDR2 FNYEAQ. The CDR3 has 15 amino acids. CDR3 in amino acids: CASMDLGTGDTEAFF. DNA of the CDR3: TGTGCCAGCATGGACCTCGGGACAGGGGACACTGAAGCTTTCTTT.

The chain joins TRBV12-3 or TRBV12-4 to TRBJ1-1, with 7 bases aligning to TRBD1. The CDR3 is 13 amino acids. Trimming took 5 bases from V and 7 from J; bases not matched to a gene: 7. CDR3: CASSRKGTDEAFF. The CDR3 DNA reads as TGTGCCAGCAGTCGCAAGGGGACAGATGAAGCTTTCTTT.

This clone has just a few counts. The V gene is TRBV3-1 (or the pseudogene TRBV3-2), the J gene TRBJ2-2; 13 bases line up with TRBD2. This CDR3 has 17 residues. V trimming: 1 base; J trimming: 10 bases; junction bases outside the gene matches: 9. Per germline, CDR1 LGHDT and CDR2 YNNKEL (reference sequence). The DNA for the CDR3 is TGTGCCAGCAGCCAAGGTAGAGGACTAGCGGGAGAAAAGGAGCTGTTTTTT. Protein: CASSQGRGLAGEKELFF.

The CDR3 DNA sequence: TGTGCCAGCAGCGTACTTGATAGCGGTGCAGATACGCAGTATTTT. Translation: CASSVLDSGADTQYF. This chain connects TRBV9 to TRBJ2-3; D is possibly TRBD2 (6 bases). V was clipped by 1 base and J by 4 bases, with 13 bases between them. The CDR3 totals 15 residues. Per the germline V gene, CDR1 is SGDLS and CDR2 is YYNGEE.

The CDR3 loop reads CAWSYGGVQPNQPQHF. CDR3 coding DNA: TGTGCCTGGAGCTATGGCGGGGTCCAGCCTAATCAGCCCCAGCATTTT. The chain is built from TRBV30 and TRBJ1-5; no reliable D call. V lost 3 bases to trimming and J lost 4 bases, with 19 bases between them. Germline V gene sequence: CDR1 GTSNPN, CDR2 SVGIG (reference sequence). The CDR3 runs to 16 residues.

The gene calls are TRBV4-1 and TRBJ2-3; perhaps TRBD1 as D (6 bases). The CDR3 consists of 15 residues. Germline assignment: CDR1 MGHRA and CDR2 YSYEKL. V was shortened by 5 bases and J by 2 bases, with 14 bases between the two germline ends. The CDR3 nucleotides are TGCGCCAGCAGCTTCCGGGACACCGACACAGATACGCAGTATTTT. This translates into CASSFRDTDTDTQYF.

The chain is built from TRBV19 and TRBJ1-5; D is ambiguous. The germline V and J ends were trimmed by 7 bases and 4 bases, with 26 bases remaining between them. CDR1 LNHDA and CDR2 SQIVND come from the germline V gene (reference sequence). This CDR3 contains 18 residues. The CDR3: CASTPFQAGRRVNQPQHF. CDR3 nucleotides: TGTGCCAGTACCCCATTTCAGGCTGGGAGGAGGGTAAATCAGCCCCAGCATTTT.

V is TRBV5-4 and J is TRBJ2-3; tentative D call: TRBD2 (6 bases). V gave up 2 bases and J gave up 0 bases, with 13 bases separating them. The V gene's germline CDR1 is SGHNT and CDR2 YYREEE (reference sequence). The CDR3 totals 16 residues. CDR3: CASSFSGRDSTDTQYF. For the CDR3, the DNA is TGTGCCAGCAGCTTTTCCGGGCGGGATAGCACAGATACGCAGTATTTT.

V gene TRBV6-5 combines with J gene TRBJ1-2, with 9 positions matching TRBD1. The CDR3 covers 13 residues. The V gene's germline CDR1 is MNHEY and CDR2 SVGAGI. The V and J ends lost 6 bases and 7 bases, in that order; junction bases with no gene match: 6. CDR3 bases: TGTGCCAGCAGCCTGACAGGGGGTGTTGGCTACACCTTC. Translated, it gives CASSLTGGVGYTF.

V usage is TRBV9 and J usage is TRBJ1-1; 10 bases fit TRBD1. CDR1 is SGDLS, CDR2 YYNGEE, per germline. Trimming at V came to 0 bases and at J to 4 bases, leaving 3 bases not matched to a gene. The CDR3 length is 15 residues. The CDR3 coding sequence is TGTGCCAGCAGCGTAGCTGGGACAGGGGCCACTGAAGCTTTCTTT. Residues: CASSVAGTGATEAFF.